The clone carrying this T cell receptor beta chain was counted between two and nine times. CDR3 length: 14 residues. The germline gives CDR1 SGHVS, CDR2 FQNEAQ. V dropped 3 bases and J dropped 7 bases, with 16 bases sitting between them. The data originate from a study of identical twins. With template switching, a universal primer site was added, and the cDNA carried unique molecular identifiers. TCRdb re-derived calls from the 5' RACE reads in MiXCR, one entry per CDR3 protein. Here the sample spans fewer than 650,000 distinct CDR3 sequences, about 7% being singletons. The same sample was also studied in work on yellow fever vaccine responses in identical twins.

The chain has TRBV7-8 and TRBJ2-7; D may be TRBD2 (6 bases). The TCR sequence derives from a woman under 30 in good health. Sequenced material: PBMCs. The CDR3 is CASSFRAGNLEQYF. The DNA for the CDR3 is TGTGCCAGCAGCTTTCGGGCGGGGAATCTTGAGCAGTACTTC.